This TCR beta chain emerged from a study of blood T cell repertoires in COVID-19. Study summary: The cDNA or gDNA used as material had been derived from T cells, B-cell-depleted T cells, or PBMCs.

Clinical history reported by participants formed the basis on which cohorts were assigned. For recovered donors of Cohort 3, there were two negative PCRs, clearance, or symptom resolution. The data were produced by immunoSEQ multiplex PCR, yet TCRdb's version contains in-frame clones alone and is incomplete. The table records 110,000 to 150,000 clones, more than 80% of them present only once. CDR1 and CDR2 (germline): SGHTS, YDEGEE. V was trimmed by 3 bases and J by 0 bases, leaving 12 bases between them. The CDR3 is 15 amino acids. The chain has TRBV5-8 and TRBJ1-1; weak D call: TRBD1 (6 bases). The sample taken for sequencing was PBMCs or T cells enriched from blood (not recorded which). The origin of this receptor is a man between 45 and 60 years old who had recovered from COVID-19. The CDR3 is CASSSHRVMNTEAFF. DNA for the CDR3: TGTGCCAGCAGCTCCCACAGGGTTATGAACACTGAAGCTTTCTTT.